This paragraph reports one TCR beta chain. As yet, its antigen is unknown. Profiling relied on immunoSEQ multiplex PCR, and the TCRdb table lists in-frame clones only, not all of them. The sample gives 230,000 or so clones, 65% to 70% of which show up once; more than 9.5% is in the top ten. The data belong to a study of shared clonotypes between healthy human individuals. Study-level points and caveats: In having few donors, the study represented limited genetic and exposure-history diversity.

V dropped 2 bases and J dropped 10 bases, with 9 bases sitting between them. Germline lookup yields CDR1 MNHNS and CDR2 SASEGT. The CDR3 has 12 amino acids. The clonotype comes from a man in his thirties or forties in good health. Material: memory CD4+ T cells sorted from blood. Subset noted: CD45RA-negative fraction. V usage is TRBV6-1 and J usage is TRBJ2-1; D gene unclear. The CDR3 region has the DNA TGTGCCAGCAGTGAAATAGCTAGGGAGCAGTTCTTC. Its translation: CASSEIAREQFF.